A single sample gave rise to the 21 T cell receptor beta chains below, sequenced in a study of T cell therapy after organ transplantation. Here immunoSEQ multiplex PCR was the method, and the copy in TCRdb shows in-frame clones only, minus some. The sample has about 4,800 clones, 60% to 80% seen once; the top ten hold about 36%. Specified time point: 4-8 weeks after completion of therapy. The antigens of these receptors remain unknown. The sequenced sample was CD8+ T cells from blood, obtained after autologous CMV-specific T cell therapy. The receptors stem from a human patient who had received a solid organ transplant and had CMV disease. Some T cells could come from the graft donor.

V gene TRBV25-1 combines with J gene TRBJ2-7; 10 bases align to TRBD2. V lost 6 bases and J lost 7; bases outside the gene matches: 9. Germline V gene data show CDR1 as MGHDK and CDR2 as SYGVNS. The CDR3 extends over 14 amino acids. In DNA form, the CDR3 reads TGTGCCAGCAGCGTAGCGGGAGGAGGATGGGAGCAGTACTTC. The encoded protein is CASSVAGGGWEQYF.

The V call is TRBV5-4, the J call TRBJ2-1; tentatively, D is TRBD1 or TRBD2 (7 bases each). This CDR3 is 18 amino acids long. The V gene lost 0 bases and the J gene lost 5 bases, with 21 bases spanning the gap. Germline V gene data show CDR1 as SGHNT and CDR2 as YYREEE (reference sequence). This chain's CDR3 is CASSLAPTGLAANNEQFF. CDR3 coding DNA: TGTGCCAGCAGCTTGGCCCCGACAGGGCTAGCGGCCAACAATGAGCAGTTCTTC.

The chain has TRBV7-9 and TRBJ2-7; 8 bases line up with TRBD1. Germline CDR1 is SEHNR and CDR2 is FQNEAQ (reference sequence). V shed 4 bases, J shed 6 bases, and the junction held 14 bases outside the gene matches. This CDR3 spans 16 amino acids. The CDR3 protein is CASSSIATGAAPEQYF. The CDR3 DNA sequence: TGTGCCAGCAGCTCTATAGCGACAGGGGCAGCCCCCGAGCAGTACTTC.

V gene TRBV27 combines with J gene TRBJ1-1; a weak D match, TRBD1 (6 bases). V gave up 4 bases and J gave up 0 bases, with 15 bases separating them. Germline CDR1 MNHEY, CDR2 SMNVEV (reference sequence). This CDR3 has 16 residues. CDR3 sequence reads: CASSSQKGGVNTEAFF. CDR3 in DNA: TGTGCCAGCAGTTCCCAAAAGGGGGGGGTGAACACTGAAGCTTTCTTT.

The sample holds a few counts of this clone. V is TRBV4-3 and J is TRBJ2-7; 12 bases align to TRBD1. There are 15 residues in the CDR3. Germline V gives CDR1 LGHNA, CDR2 YSLEER. Trimming at V came to 4 bases and at J to 4 bases, leaving 5 bases not matched to a gene. CDR3 sequence: CASSPTGQGAYEQYF. In DNA form, the CDR3 reads TGCGCCAGCAGCCCCACGGGACAGGGGGCTTACGAGCAGTACTTC.

The chain employs TRBV5-6 and TRBJ2-7; 9 nucleotides line up with TRBD1. Germline V gene data show CDR1 as SGHDT and CDR2 as YYEEEE. This CDR3 region has 14 residues. V shed 2 bases and J 2 bases; nucleotides not matched to a gene: 2. The CDR3 loop is CASSFGTGTYEQYF. In DNA form, the CDR3 reads TGTGCCAGCAGCTTCGGGACAGGGACCTACGAGCAGTACTTC.

On this clone itself: The junction does not match germline at one end; this may be a read error. The CDR3 here is CASRPDQTGSNYGYTF. The CDR3 nucleotides read TGCGCCAGCAGGCCGGATCAGACAGGGTCAAACTATGGCTACACCTTC. The chain is built from TRBV13 and TRBJ1-2, with 7 bases aligning to TRBD1. Looked up from germline, CDR1 is PRHDT and CDR2 is FYEKMQ (reference sequence). This CDR3 has 16 amino acids.

The J gene is TRBJ2-5, the V gene TRBV27, with a possible D match to TRBD1 (6 bases). The V gene's germline CDR1 is MNHEY and CDR2 SMNVEV (reference sequence). The CDR3 contains 15 residues. V lost 5 bases, J lost 1 base, and 14 bases lay in between. CDR3 residues: CASSARQVFQETQYF. CDR3 bases: TGTGCCAGCAGTGCACGACAGGTCTTCCAAGAGACCCAGTACTTC.

The chain uses TRBV27 and TRBJ1-2; possible D gene TRBD1, 5 bases. Germline V gene data show CDR1 as MNHEY and CDR2 as SMNVEV (reference sequence). The V end was cut by 8 bases, the J end by 4 bases, with 17 bases between. CDR3 size: 14 residues. The CDR3 DNA is TGTGCCAGCGGAACTGACGGGGGTAGCTATGGCTACACCTTC. Translated: CASGTDGGSYGYTF.

This clone was counted only a few times. A read error may account for a junction end that differs from germline. The J gene is TRBJ1-4, the V gene TRBV7-9; D uncertain. The germline V gene encodes CDR1 SEHNR and CDR2 FQNEAQ (reference sequence). The CDR3 has 12 amino acids. The CDR3, as DNA: TGTGCCAGCAGATTAGGCGATGAAAAACTGTTTTTT. It yields the protein CASRLGDEKLFF.

In its sample, this clone is medium-sized. The V call is TRBV4-1, the J call TRBJ1-4; D is uncertain. CDR3 length: 16 amino acids. V lost 0 bases and J lost 0, with 8 bases in between. Germline loops: CDR1 MGHRA, CDR2 YSYEKL. CDR3 amino acids: CASSQDLQPTNEKLFF. For the CDR3, the DNA is TGCGCCAGCAGCCAAGATTTACAGCCAACTAATGAAAAACTGTTTTTT.

The chain combines TRBV5-8 with TRBJ1-5; tentative D call: TRBD1 (5 bases). V was clipped by 5 bases and J by 4 bases, with 10 bases between them. Germline CDR1 reads SGHTS; CDR2 reads YDEGEE. The CDR3 has 13 residues. This CDR3 reads CASSHRQNQPQHF. The CDR3 DNA reads as TGTGCCAGCAGTCACCGACAGAATCAGCCCCAGCATTTT. The full variable domain, in which reference TRBV5-8 and TRBJ1-5 provide the parts outside the CDR3, is EAGVTQSPTHLIKTRGQQATLRCSPISGHTSVYWYQQALGLGLQFLLWYDEGEERNRGNFPPRFSGRQFPNYSSELNVNALELEDSALYLCASSHRQNQPQHFGDGTRLSIL.

This chain joins TRBV7-9 and TRBJ2-5; D is ambiguous. V gave up 5 bases and J gave up 4 bases, with 11 bases separating them. CDR1 and CDR2 (germline): SEHNR, FQNEAQ (reference sequence). The CDR3 runs to 13 residues. The chain's CDR3 is CASSPSDRETQYF. CDR3 DNA: TGTGCCAGCAGCCCAAGCGACCGAGAGACCCAGTACTTC.

In its sample, this clone ranks as large. The chain couples TRBV11-2 to TRBJ2-5, with TRBD1 matching 9 bases. The CDR3 has 15 residues. With 3 bases clipped from V and 4 bases from J, the junction kept 6 bases outside the gene matches. Germline V lookup: CDR1 SGHAT, CDR2 FQNNGV. As DNA, the CDR3 is TGTGCCAGCAGCTTTTGGGACAGGGTGGGAGAGACCCAGTACTTC. Amino acids: CASSFWDRVGETQYF.

Points on this clone: Because the CDR3 is missing its conserved closing phenylalanine or tryptophan, this is likely a read error. The chain has TRBV28 and TRBJ1-2; D remains unclear. Germline CDR1 reads MDHEN; CDR2 reads SYDVKM. V lost 3 bases and J lost 5, with 4 bases in between. CDR3 length equals 11 residues. As DNA, the CDR3 is TGTGCCAGCAGTTTGGAGTATGGCTACACCCTC. Protein sequence: CASSLEYGYTL.

DNA of the CDR3: TGTGCCAGCAGTGACTCTGATCGCAGGGCGGACACCGGGGAGCTGTTTTTT. It yields the protein CASSDSDRRADTGELFF. The J gene is TRBJ2-2, the V gene TRBV6-4, with D perhaps TRBD1 (5 bases). V lost 0 bases and J 3 bases, leaving 14 bases between the germline ends. CDR3 length equals 17 residues. Germline lookup yields CDR1 MRHNA and CDR2 SNTAGT.

This clone was counted between two and nine times. This chain uses TRBV7-9 with TRBJ2-4; D is ambiguous. The CDR3 sequence is 14 residues long. Germline CDR1 and CDR2: SEHNR and FQNEAQ (reference sequence). V was shortened by 0 bases and J by 4 bases, with 7 bases between the two germline ends. The CDR3 loop reads CASSLALGKNIQYF. For the CDR3, the DNA is TGTGCCAGCAGCTTAGCGCTCGGAAAAAACATTCAGTACTTC. The variable domain in full, with the rest retrieved from reference TRBV7-9 and TRBJ2-4, is DTGVSQNPRHKITKRGQNVTFRCDPISEHNRLYWYRQTLGQGPEFLTYFQNEAQLEKSRLLSDRFSAERPKGSFSTLEIQRTEQGDSAMYLCASSLALGKNIQYFGAGTRLSVL.

This clone was detected once. The chain has TRBV28 and TRBJ2-7; 9 positions agree with TRBD1. The CDR3 runs 14 residues. Germline assignment: CDR1 MDHEN and CDR2 SYDVKM. With 7 bases clipped from V and 2 bases from J, the junction kept 6 bases outside the gene matches. The CDR3 DNA follows: TGTGCCAGCACGAGGACAGGGGCTACCTACGAGCAGTACTTC. Its protein is CASTRTGATYEQYF. The variable domain in full, with the rest retrieved from reference TRBV28 and TRBJ2-7, is DVKVTQSSRYLVKRTGEKVFLECVQDMDHENMFWYRQDPGLGLRLIYFSYDVKMKEKGDIPEGYSVSREKKERFSLILESASTNQTSMYLCASTRTGATYEQYFGPGTRLTVT.

By share, this clone ranks as hyperexpanded (1% or more). Other DNA sequences in the sample encode the same CDR3. This rearrangement joins TRBV27 to TRBJ1-3, with no clear D. The ends were cut back, 2 bases at V and 4 bases at J, with 6 bases in the middle. Germline V gene lookup returns CDR1 MNHEY and CDR2 SMNVEV (reference sequence). CDR3 length: 13 amino acids. The CDR3 sequence: CASSLRSGNTIYF. In DNA form, the CDR3 reads TGTGCCAGCAGTTTAAGGTCCGGAAACACCATATATTTT.

CDR3 in DNA: TGTGCCAGCAGTTACTCGAACGTGAATGAGCAGTACTTC. It is translated as CASSYSNVNEQYF. V is TRBV6-8 and J is TRBJ2-7; D remains ambiguous. The germline CDR1 and CDR2 sequences are MNHGY and SAAAGT. This CDR3 comprises 13 residues. With 0 bases removed from V and 7 bases from J, the gap between germline ends came to 10 bases.

CDR3 amino acids: CASSPPGIDRPGANVLTF. The CDR3 DNA sequence: TGTGCCAGCAGCCCCCCGGGAATCGACAGACCTGGGGCCAACGTCCTGACTTTC. V gene TRBV7-6 combines with J gene TRBJ2-6; perhaps D is TRBD1 or TRBD2 (5 bases each). Trimming pared 5 bases from V and 2 bases from J, leaving 19 bases between. This CDR3 comprises 18 residues. Germline values: CDR1 SGHVS, CDR2 FNYEAQ.